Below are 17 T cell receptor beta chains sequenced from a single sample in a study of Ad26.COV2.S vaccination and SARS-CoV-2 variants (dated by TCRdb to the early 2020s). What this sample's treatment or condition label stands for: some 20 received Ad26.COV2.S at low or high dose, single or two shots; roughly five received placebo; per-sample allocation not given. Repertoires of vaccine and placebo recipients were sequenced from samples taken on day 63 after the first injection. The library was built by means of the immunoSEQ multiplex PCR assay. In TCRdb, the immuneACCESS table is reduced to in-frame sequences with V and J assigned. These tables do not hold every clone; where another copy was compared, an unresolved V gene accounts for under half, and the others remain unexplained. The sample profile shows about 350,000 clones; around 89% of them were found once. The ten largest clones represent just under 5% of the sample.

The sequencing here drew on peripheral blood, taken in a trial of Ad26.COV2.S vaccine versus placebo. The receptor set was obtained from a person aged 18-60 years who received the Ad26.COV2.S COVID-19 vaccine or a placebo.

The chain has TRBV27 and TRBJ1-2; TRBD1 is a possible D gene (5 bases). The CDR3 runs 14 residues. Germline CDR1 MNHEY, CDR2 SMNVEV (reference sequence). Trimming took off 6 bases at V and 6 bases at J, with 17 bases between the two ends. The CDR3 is CASRSYGGMDGYTF. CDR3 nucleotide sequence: TGTGCCAGCAGATCGTACGGGGGGATGGATGGCTACACCTTC.

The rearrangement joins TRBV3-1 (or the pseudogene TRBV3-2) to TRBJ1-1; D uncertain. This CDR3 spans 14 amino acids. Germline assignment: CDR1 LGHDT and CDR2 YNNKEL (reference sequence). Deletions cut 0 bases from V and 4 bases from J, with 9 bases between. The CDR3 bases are TGTGCCAGCAGCCAAGATACGGGGAGCACTGAAGCTTTCTTT. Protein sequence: CASSQDTGSTEAFF.

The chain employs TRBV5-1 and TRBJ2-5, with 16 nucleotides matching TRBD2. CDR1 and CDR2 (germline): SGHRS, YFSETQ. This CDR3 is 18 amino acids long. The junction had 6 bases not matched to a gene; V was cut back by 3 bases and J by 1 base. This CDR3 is CASSSGTSGRGGQETQYF. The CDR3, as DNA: TGCGCCAGCAGCTCAGGGACTAGCGGGAGGGGAGGCCAAGAGACCCAGTACTTC.

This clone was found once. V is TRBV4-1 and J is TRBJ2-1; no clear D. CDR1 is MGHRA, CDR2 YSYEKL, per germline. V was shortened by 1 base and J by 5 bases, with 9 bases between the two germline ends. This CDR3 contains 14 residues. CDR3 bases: TGCGCCAGCAGCCAAGGTTGGCTAAACAATGAGCAGTTCTTC. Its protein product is CASSQGWLNNEQFF.

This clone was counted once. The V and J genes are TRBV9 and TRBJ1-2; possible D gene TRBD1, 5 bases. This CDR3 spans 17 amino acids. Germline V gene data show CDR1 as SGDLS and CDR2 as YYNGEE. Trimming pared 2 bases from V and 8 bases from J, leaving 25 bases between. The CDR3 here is CASSVSHGIEGSWGYTF. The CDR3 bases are TGTGCCAGCAGCGTTTCCCACGGGATAGAGGGGTCGTGGGGCTACACCTTC.

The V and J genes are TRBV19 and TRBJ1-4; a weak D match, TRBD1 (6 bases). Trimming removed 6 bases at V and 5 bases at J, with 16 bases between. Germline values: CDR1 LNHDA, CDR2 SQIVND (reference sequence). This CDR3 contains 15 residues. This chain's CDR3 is CASSMGLTGNEKLFF. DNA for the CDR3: TGTGCCAGTAGCATGGGCCTTACAGGGAATGAAAAACTGTTTTTT.

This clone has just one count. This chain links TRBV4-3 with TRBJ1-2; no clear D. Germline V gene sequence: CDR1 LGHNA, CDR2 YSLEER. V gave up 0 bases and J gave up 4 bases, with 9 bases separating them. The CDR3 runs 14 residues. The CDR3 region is CASSQDNPGYGYTF. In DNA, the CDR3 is TGCGCCAGCAGCCAAGATAATCCAGGCTATGGCTACACCTTC.

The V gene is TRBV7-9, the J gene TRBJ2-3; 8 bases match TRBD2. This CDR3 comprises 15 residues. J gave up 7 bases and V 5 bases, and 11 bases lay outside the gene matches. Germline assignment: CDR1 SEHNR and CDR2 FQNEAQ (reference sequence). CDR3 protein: CASSGARAGVYTQYF. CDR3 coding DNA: TGTGCCAGCAGCGGCGCACGAGCGGGAGTCTATACGCAGTATTTT.

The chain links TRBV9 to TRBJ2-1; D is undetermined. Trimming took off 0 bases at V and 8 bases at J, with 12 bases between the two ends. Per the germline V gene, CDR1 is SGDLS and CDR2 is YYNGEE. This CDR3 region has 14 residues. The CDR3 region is CASSVGGMAHEQFF. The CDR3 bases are TGTGCCAGCAGCGTAGGTGGGATGGCCCATGAGCAGTTCTTC. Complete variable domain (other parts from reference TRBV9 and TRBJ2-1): DSGVTQTPKHLITATGQRVTLRCSPRSGDLSVYWYQQSLDQGLQFLIQYYNGEERAKGNILERFSAQQFPDLHSELNLSSLELGDSALYFCASSVGGMAHEQFFGPGTRLTVL.

The CDR3 bases are TGTGCCATCAGTGAATACCCCTACGAGCAGTACTTC. Translated: CAISEYPYEQYF. The gene calls are TRBV10-3 and TRBJ2-7; D remains unclear. The CDR3 totals 12 residues. The V end was cut by 3 bases, the J end by 2 bases, with 5 bases between. CDR1 is ENHRY, CDR2 SYGVKD, per germline.

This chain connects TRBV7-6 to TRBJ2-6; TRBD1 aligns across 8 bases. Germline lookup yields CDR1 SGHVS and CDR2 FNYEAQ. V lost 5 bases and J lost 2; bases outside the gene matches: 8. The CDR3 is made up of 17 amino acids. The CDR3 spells CASSHGQGGAGANVLTF. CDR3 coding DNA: TGTGCCAGCAGCCATGGACAGGGAGGTGCTGGGGCCAACGTCCTGACTTTC. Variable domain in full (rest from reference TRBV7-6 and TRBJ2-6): GAGVSQSPRYKVTKRGQDVALRCDPISGHVSLYWYRQALGQGPEFLTYFNYEAQQDKSGLPNDRFSAERPEGSISTLTIQRTEQRDSAMYRCASSHGQGGAGANVLTFGAGSRLTVL.

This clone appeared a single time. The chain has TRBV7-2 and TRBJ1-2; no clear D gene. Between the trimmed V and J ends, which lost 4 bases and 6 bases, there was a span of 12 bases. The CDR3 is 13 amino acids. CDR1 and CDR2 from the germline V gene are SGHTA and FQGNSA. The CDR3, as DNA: TGTGCCAGCAGCTCGTCGCGGGCTGATGGCTACACCTTC. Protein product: CASSSSRADGYTF.

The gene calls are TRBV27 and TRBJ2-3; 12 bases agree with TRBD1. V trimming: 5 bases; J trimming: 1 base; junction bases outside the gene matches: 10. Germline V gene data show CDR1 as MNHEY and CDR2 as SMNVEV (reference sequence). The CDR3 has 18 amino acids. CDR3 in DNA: TGTGCCAGCAGTCCCCTTAAGGGACAGGGGGCTCGCACAGATACGCAGTATTTT. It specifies CASSPLKGQGARTDTQYF.

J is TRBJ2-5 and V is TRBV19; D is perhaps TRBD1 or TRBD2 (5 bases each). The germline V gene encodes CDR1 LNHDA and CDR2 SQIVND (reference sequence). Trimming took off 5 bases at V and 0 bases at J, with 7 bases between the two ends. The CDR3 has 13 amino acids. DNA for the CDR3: TGTGCCAGTAGTCCGGGACACCAAGAGACCCAGTACTTC. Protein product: CASSPGHQETQYF.

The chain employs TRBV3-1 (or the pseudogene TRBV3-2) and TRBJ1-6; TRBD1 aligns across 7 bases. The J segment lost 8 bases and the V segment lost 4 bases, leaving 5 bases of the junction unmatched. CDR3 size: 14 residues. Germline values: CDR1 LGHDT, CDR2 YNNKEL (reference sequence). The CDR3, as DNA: TGTGCCAGCAGCCGTGACAGGGATTATTCACCCCTCCACTTT. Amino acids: CASSRDRDYSPLHF.

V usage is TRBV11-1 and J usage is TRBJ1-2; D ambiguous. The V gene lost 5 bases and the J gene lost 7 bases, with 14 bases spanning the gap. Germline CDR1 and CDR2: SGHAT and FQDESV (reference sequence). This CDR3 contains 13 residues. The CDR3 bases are TGTGCCAGCAGCACCGGACGGGGAAGTGGCTACACCTTC. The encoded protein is CASSTGRGSGYTF.

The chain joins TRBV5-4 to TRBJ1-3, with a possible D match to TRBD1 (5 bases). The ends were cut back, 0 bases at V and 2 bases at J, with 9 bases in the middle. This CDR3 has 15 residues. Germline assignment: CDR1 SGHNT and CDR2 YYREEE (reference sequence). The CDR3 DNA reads TGTGCCAGCAGCTTGGCTGGGGCTGCTGGAAACACCATATATTTT. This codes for CASSLAGAAGNTIYF.